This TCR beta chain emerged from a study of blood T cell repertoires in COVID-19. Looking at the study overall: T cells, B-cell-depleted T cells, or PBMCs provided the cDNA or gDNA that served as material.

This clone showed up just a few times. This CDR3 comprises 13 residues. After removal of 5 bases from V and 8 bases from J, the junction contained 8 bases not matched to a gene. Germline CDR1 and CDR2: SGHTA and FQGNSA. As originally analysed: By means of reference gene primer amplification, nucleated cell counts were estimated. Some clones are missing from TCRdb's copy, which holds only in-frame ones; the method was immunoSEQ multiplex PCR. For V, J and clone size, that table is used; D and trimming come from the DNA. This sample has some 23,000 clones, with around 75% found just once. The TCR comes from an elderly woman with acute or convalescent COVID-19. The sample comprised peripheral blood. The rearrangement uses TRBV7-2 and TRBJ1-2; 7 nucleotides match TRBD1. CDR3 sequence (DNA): TGTGCCAGCAGCCTGACAGGGACGGACGGCTACACCTTC. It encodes CASSLTGTDGYTF.